A single sample gave rise to the 21 T cell receptor beta chains below, sequenced in a study of T cell repertoires in cytomegalovirus infection. TCRdb called the reads again in MiXCR, with one record for every CDR3 protein. The sample shows 80,000 to 130,000 distinct CDR3 sequences, less than 25% of them seen only once. Sequenced: CD8+ T cells from PBMCs. These receptors all stem from a human donor in good health (CMV status not recorded). Some clones in this sample may be carry-over from other donors' samples.

This clonotype was detected ten times or more. The V and J genes are TRBV7-8 and TRBJ2-5, with TRBD1 matching 11 bases. The CDR3 has 14 residues. CDR1 and CDR2 from the germline V gene are SGHVS and FQNEAQ. The V and J ends lost 6 bases and 5 bases, in that order; junction bases with no gene match: 5. CDR3 protein: CASSSRDRGETQYF. The CDR3 DNA reads TGTGCCAGCAGTTCCCGGGACAGGGGGGAGACCCAGTACTTC.

This clonotype occurred a few times. The chain combines TRBV4-1 with TRBJ2-7; no reliable D call. Trimming cost V 5 bases and J 4 bases, with 6 bases left between them. The CDR3 has 11 amino acids. The germline CDR1 and CDR2 sequences are MGHRA and YSYEKL. CDR3 protein: CASSGTYEQYF. The DNA of the CDR3 is TGCGCCAGCAGCGGAACATACGAGCAGTACTTC.

The chain combines TRBV7-9 with TRBJ2-2; no clear D. Germline lookup yields CDR1 SEHNR and CDR2 FQNEAQ (reference sequence). V gave up 3 bases and J gave up 3 bases, with 14 bases separating them. This CDR3 comprises 16 residues. The CDR3 sequence: CASSFTFQADTGELFF. In DNA form, the CDR3 reads TGTGCCAGCAGCTTCACATTTCAGGCGGACACCGGGGAGCTGTTTTTT.

This clonotype was observed at least ten times. The V and J genes are TRBV7-2 and TRBJ2-1; 10 bases fit TRBD1. Germline V gives CDR1 SGHTA, CDR2 FQGNSA. This CDR3 comprises 15 residues. V lost 1 base and J lost 4; bases outside the gene matches: 1. The CDR3 reads CASSLEDRGYNEQFF. For the CDR3, the DNA is TGTGCCAGCAGCTTAGAGGACAGGGGGTACAATGAGCAGTTCTTC. Using reference TRBV7-2 and TRBJ2-1 for the parts outside the CDR3, the full variable domain is GAGVSQSPSNKVTEKGKDVELRCDPISGHTALYWYRQSLGQGLEFLIYFQGNSAPDKSGLPSDRFSAERTGGSVSTLTIQRTQQEDSAVYLCASSLEDRGYNEQFFGPGTRLTVL.

The chain employs TRBV15 and TRBJ2-1, with 12 positions matching TRBD2. This CDR3 is 20 amino acids long. Germline V gene sequence: CDR1 LNHNV, CDR2 YYDKDF (reference sequence). V lost 3 bases to trimming and J lost 0 bases; unmatched junction nucleotides: 12. DNA for the CDR3: TGTGCCACCAGCAGTCTAGCGGGGGGGCTGAAGGGGAGCTCCTACAATGAGCAGTTCTTC. Protein product: CATSSLAGGLKGSSYNEQFF.

This clonotype showed up just once. CDR3 DNA sequence: TGTGCCAGCAGCTCCCAGAGTGGGTATGGCTACACCTTC. This gives the protein CASSSQSGYGYTF. The chain is built from TRBV5-6 and TRBJ1-2, with D unclear. From germline, CDR1 is SGHDT and CDR2 YYEEEE. The CDR3 extends over 13 amino acids. The V end was cut by 3 bases, the J end by 5 bases, with 11 bases between.

Comment on this clonotype: Its ends do not fully match the called genes, so a read error is possible. V gene TRBV11-2 combines with J gene TRBJ2-5; 8 nucleotides line up with TRBD2. The germline CDR1 and CDR2 sequences are SGHAT and FQNNGV. The CDR3 runs 16 residues. In DNA form, the CDR3 reads TGTGCCAACAGCCCGCGCAGCGGGAGCTACCAAGAGACCCAGTACTTC. It encodes CANSPRSGSYQETQYF.

This clonotype has ten or more counts. The V and J genes are TRBV7-2 and TRBJ2-2, with D possibly matching TRBD1 (5 bases). The V end lost 3 bases, the J end lost 3 bases, and 14 bases lay between the germline ends. This CDR3 has 16 amino acids. Germline V gene lookup returns CDR1 SGHTA and CDR2 FQGNSA. CDR3 DNA sequence: TGTGCCAGCAGCTTGGCACAGGAGACCGACACCGGGGAGCTGTTTTTT. Protein: CASSLAQETDTGELFF.

This clonotype was found many times. The chain combines TRBV27 with TRBJ2-1; D call uncertain. CDR1 MNHEY and CDR2 SMNVEV come from the germline V gene (reference sequence). The germline V and J ends were trimmed by 7 bases and 9 bases, with 22 bases remaining between them. The CDR3 has 15 amino acids. CDR3 in amino acids: CASTDRRQVLGEQFF. The CDR3 nucleotides read TGTGCCAGCACGGATAGACGGCAGGTGCTTGGTGAGCAGTTCTTC.

A few counts support this clonotype. The chain has TRBV12-3 or TRBV12-4 and TRBJ2-1; D not certain. The V gene lost 6 bases and the J gene lost 6 bases, with 15 bases spanning the gap. The CDR3 extends over 14 amino acids. CDR3 sequence: CASSPGDLPNEQFF. The CDR3 nucleotides read TGTGCCAGCAGCCCTGGTGACTTGCCCAATGAGCAGTTCTTC.

There are a few counts of this clonotype. The V and J genes are TRBV4-1 and TRBJ1-1; no firm D call. Germline V gives CDR1 MGHRA, CDR2 YSYEKL. V was cut by 5 bases and J by 0 bases, with 7 bases left in between. CDR3 length: 13 amino acids. The CDR3 bases are TGCGCCAGCAGCTCGGAATTGAACACTGAAGCTTTCTTT. This encodes CASSSELNTEAFF.

This clonotype was counted only a few times. This chain links TRBV3-1 with TRBJ2-1; TRBD1 might be the D (6 bases). The CDR3 loop spans 15 amino acids. V was shortened by 1 base and J by 7 bases, with 14 bases between the two germline ends. Looked up from germline, CDR1 is LGHDT and CDR2 is YNNKEL (reference sequence). The CDR3 is CASSQVARGGNEQFF. The CDR3 DNA follows: TGTGCCAGCAGCCAAGTAGCCAGGGGTGGGAATGAGCAGTTCTTC.

The rearrangement links TRBV4-1 to TRBJ2-2; tentatively, D is TRBD1 or TRBD2 (5 bases each). CDR1 and CDR2 from the germline V gene are MGHRA and YSYEKL. V lost 0 bases and J lost 1, with 12 bases in between. This CDR3 has 17 amino acids. CDR3 residues: CASSQDLTGLNTGELFF. The CDR3 nucleotides are TGCGCCAGCAGCCAAGATCTTACGGGGCTGAACACCGGGGAGCTGTTTTTT.

This chain links TRBV12-5 with TRBJ1-2; 7 nucleotides line up with TRBD1. CDR1 is LGHNT and CDR2 is FRNRAP in the germline V gene. J lost 8 bases, V lost 2 bases, and 11 bases had no gene match. The CDR3 is made up of 15 amino acids. The CDR3, as DNA: TGTGCTAGTGGTTTGTCCCTACAGGGGCATGGGGGCTACACCTTC. Amino acids: CASGLSLQGHGGYTF.

The V and J genes are TRBV6-2 or TRBV6-3 and TRBJ1-6, with D hard to call. The CDR3 loop spans 16 amino acids. Germline assignment: CDR1 MNHEY and CDR2 SVGEGT. V was trimmed by 7 bases and J by 1 base, leaving 14 bases between them. CDR3 nucleotides: TGTGCCAGCACCTACGAGGGAATTTCCTATAATTCACCCCTCCACTTT. This translates into CASTYEGISYNSPLHF.

The table lists this clonotype with a count of one. The chain links TRBV9 to TRBJ1-2, with no clear D. The CDR3 totals 11 residues. Per germline, CDR1 SGDLS and CDR2 YYNGEE. Trimming cost V 4 bases and J 7 bases, with 8 bases left between them. The CDR3 coding sequence is TGTGCCAGCAGCTCGAGGTTTGGCTACACCTTC. Its protein product is CASSSRFGYTF.

This chain connects TRBV7-3 to TRBJ2-6, with 7 bases that match TRBD1. The germline V gene encodes CDR1 SGHTA and CDR2 FQGTGA. The CDR3 has 16 residues. J lost 0 bases, V lost 4 bases, and 3 bases had no gene match. CDR3 sequence reads: CASSSGTASGANVLTF. CDR3 bases: TGTGCCAGCAGCTCCGGGACAGCCTCTGGGGCCAACGTCCTGACTTTC.

This clonotype appeared many times. This rearrangement joins TRBV11-3 to TRBJ2-1; no clear D. Trimming left V 1 base short and J 5 bases short, with 3 bases between. This CDR3 is 12 amino acids long. Per germline, CDR1 SGHNT and CDR2 YENEEA. This CDR3 reads CASSLGNNEQFF. The CDR3 nucleotides are TGTGCCAGCAGCTTAGGTAACAATGAGCAGTTCTTC.

This rearrangement joins TRBV29-1 to TRBJ2-7; D remains ambiguous. Deletions cut 2 bases from V and 4 bases from J, with 6 bases between. The CDR3 runs 11 residues. Germline V CDR1 and CDR2: SQVTM, ANQGSEA. CDR3 region: CSVELEYEQYF. CDR3 bases: TGCAGCGTTGAACTCGAATACGAGCAGTACTTC.

The rearrangement joins TRBV7-9 to TRBJ1-1, with a tentative D call TRBD1 (5 bases). Trimming removed 4 bases from V and 5 bases from J, with 17 bases in between. Germline loops: CDR1 SEHNR, CDR2 FQNEAQ (reference sequence). The CDR3 spans 15 residues. The CDR3 is CASSSPGSWGTEAFF. CDR3 nucleotide sequence: TGTGCCAGCAGCTCCCCAGGGAGCTGGGGAACTGAAGCTTTCTTT.

There are a few counts of this clonotype. V is TRBV6-6 and J is TRBJ1-1, with D hard to call. Germline CDR1 reads MNHNY; CDR2 reads SVGAGI (reference sequence). V shed 2 bases and J shed 1 base, with 11 bases lying between them. This CDR3 contains 15 residues. This CDR3 is CASSYIEGRNTEAFF. The CDR3 coding sequence is TGTGCCAGCAGTTACATTGAAGGAAGGAACACTGAAGCTTTCTTT.